This T cell receptor (beta chain) derives from a study of blood T cell repertoires in COVID-19. The germline CDR1 and CDR2 sequences are MDHEN and SYDVKM. The CDR3 totals 13 residues. Trimming pared 10 bases from V and 3 bases from J, leaving 15 bases between. Here immunoSEQ multiplex PCR was the method, and the copy in TCRdb shows in-frame clones only, minus some. The sample yields 95,000 to 150,000 clones, 84% seen once. The receptor's source is a woman between 25 and 40 years old who had recovered from COVID-19. The chain recombines TRBV28 with TRBJ1-1, with D possibly being TRBD1 (6 bases). The specimen sequenced was PBMCs or T cells enriched from blood (not recorded which). CDR3 DNA: TGTGCCACCATTAGGGGGGGGGACACTGAAGCTTTCTTT. Encoded protein: CATIRGGDTEAFF. Using reference TRBV28 and TRBJ1-1 for the parts outside the CDR3, the full variable domain is DVKVTQSSRYLVKRTGEKVFLECVQDMDHENMFWYRQDPGLGLRLIYFSYDVKMKEKGDIPEGYSVSREKKERFSLILESASTNQTSMYLCATIRGGDTEAFFGQGTRLTVV.